The 21 T cell receptor beta chains listed next were all sequenced from one sample in a study of PD-1 blockade in classical Hodgkin lymphoma (TCRdb year 2020). According to the study, the label for this sample's time point signals: cycle 1 day 1 (C1D1), immediately before nivolumab initiation. Relapse after autologous stem cell transplantation had occurred in all trial patients, and cohorts A, B and C were distinguished by prior brentuximab vedotin exposure. Library construction relied on the immunoSEQ multiplex PCR assay. The table comes from immuneACCESS by way of TCRdb, which keeps in-frame sequences with V and J called. Part of the clones is missing from these tables; in studies checked, under half for an unresolved V gene and the rest for unknown reasons. A total of almost 100,000 clones appear in this sample, 80% to 95% of them only once. The ten largest make up less than 3.5% of the sample.

The starting material was peripheral blood mononuclear cells (PBMCs), obtained at baseline. The receptors here all came from a human donor with classical Hodgkin lymphoma.

The V call is TRBV5-6, the J call TRBJ2-1; D not resolved. V was cut by 0 bases and J by 0 bases, with 7 bases left in between. The length of the CDR3 is 15 residues. The V gene's germline CDR1 is SGHDT and CDR2 YYEEEE. CDR3 region: CASSLDRFSYNEQFF. For the CDR3, the DNA is TGTGCCAGCAGCTTGGACCGGTTCTCCTACAATGAGCAGTTCTTC.

The chain is built from TRBV4-1 and TRBJ2-3; a possible D gene is TRBD1 (6 bases). Germline-derived CDR1 and CDR2 are MGHRA and YSYEKL. V dropped 1 base and J dropped 2 bases, with 16 bases sitting between them. CDR3 length equals 17 residues. The chain's CDR3 is CASSQARGSGVTDTQYF. CDR3 nucleotides: TGCGCCAGCAGCCAAGCGAGAGGTTCAGGGGTCACAGATACGCAGTATTTT.

This clone was seen more than once but under ten times. The CDR3 spells CASSQGRFGELFF. The CDR3 region has the DNA TGTGCCAGCAGTCAAGGGAGGTTCGGGGAGCTGTTTTTT. This sequence joins TRBV28 and TRBJ2-2; D is possibly TRBD2 (6 bases). With 5 bases removed from V and 7 bases from J, the gap between germline ends came to 11 bases. The CDR3 has 13 amino acids. Per the germline V gene, CDR1 is MDHEN and CDR2 is SYDVKM.

The CDR3 loop is CASSTVTYGYTF. CDR3 nucleotides: TGTGCCAGTAGTACCGTGACCTATGGCTACACCTTC. The J gene is TRBJ1-2, the V gene TRBV19; D not certain. This CDR3 is built from 12 residues. Germline CDR1 LNHDA, CDR2 SQIVND (reference sequence). V was trimmed by 4 bases and J by 4 bases, leaving 7 bases between them.

The rearrangement links TRBV29-1 to TRBJ1-2; a weak D match, TRBD1 (5 bases). This CDR3 has 12 residues. Germline-derived CDR1 and CDR2 are SQVTM and ANQGSEA. Trimming pared 7 bases from V and 2 bases from J, leaving 11 bases between. The CDR3 spells CSGVGVNYGYTF. CDR3 in DNA: TGCAGCGGGGTGGGGGTCAACTATGGCTACACCTTC.

The V call is TRBV19, the J call TRBJ2-7, with a weak D call TRBD2 (7 bases). The V end was cut by 5 bases, the J end by 1 base, with 27 bases between. Per germline, CDR1 LNHDA and CDR2 SQIVND (reference sequence). The CDR3 extends over 19 amino acids. The CDR3 DNA follows: TGTGCCAGTAGTCTCCAAAGGGGGGGGCCGGGTGCACAGTCCTACGAGCAGTACTTC. Protein: CASSLQRGGPGAQSYEQYF.

V is TRBV28 and J is TRBJ2-5; no definite D call. Per the germline V gene, CDR1 is MDHEN and CDR2 is SYDVKM. V lost 1 base and J 6 bases, leaving 6 bases between the germline ends. The CDR3 runs 12 residues. The CDR3 DNA follows: TGTGCCAGCAGTTTATTTGGGCAGACCCAGTACTTC. It specifies CASSLFGQTQYF.

Only one count was recorded for this clone. The V and J genes are TRBV19 and TRBJ1-1; tentatively, D is TRBD1 (6 bases). This CDR3 region has 15 residues. Trimming left V 5 bases short and J 1 base short, with 14 bases between. Germline values: CDR1 LNHDA, CDR2 SQIVND (reference sequence). The CDR3 loop reads CASSARQVQNTEAFF. The CDR3 bases are TGTGCCAGTAGTGCCAGACAGGTGCAGAACACTGAAGCTTTCTTT.

V and J are TRBV29-1 and TRBJ2-2, with D possibly TRBD1 on 7 matching bases. CDR1 and CDR2 from the germline V gene are SQVTM and ANQGSEA. The germline V and J ends were trimmed by 1 base and 0 bases, with 18 bases remaining between them. CDR3 size: 18 residues. CDR3 bases: TGCAGCGTTGAAGGGAGGGGGCGGGGTTACGCGAACACCGGGGAGCTGTTTTTT. It is translated as CSVEGRGRGYANTGELFF.

V usage is TRBV19 and J usage is TRBJ2-5; D gene uncertain. Germline loops: CDR1 LNHDA, CDR2 SQIVND (reference sequence). V lost 5 bases and J lost 4, with 8 bases in between. The CDR3 is 12 amino acids. The CDR3 DNA reads TGTGCCAGTAGTTTCATAGGAGAGACCCAGTACTTC. This codes for CASSFIGETQYF.

The chain employs TRBV10-3 and TRBJ2-1; 9 positions match TRBD2. Trimming at V came to 3 bases and at J to 6 bases, leaving 12 bases not matched to a gene. Germline-derived CDR1 and CDR2 are ENHRY and SYGVKD. The CDR3 runs to 17 residues. The CDR3 is CAISETSSAGGFNEQFF. CDR3 bases: TGTGCCATCAGTGAAACCTCTTCAGCGGGAGGATTCAATGAGCAGTTCTTC.

This chain uses TRBV5-4 with TRBJ1-1; no clear D. Trimming took off 4 bases at V and 8 bases at J, with 21 bases between the two ends. Germline CDR1 reads SGHNT; CDR2 reads YYREEE (reference sequence). The CDR3 runs 15 residues. The CDR3 here is CASSMGSPGGGEAFF. CDR3 in DNA: TGTGCCAGCAGCATGGGGAGCCCCGGTGGAGGGGAAGCTTTCTTT.

The chain uses TRBV5-4 and TRBJ2-1; possibly TRBD2 for D (6 bases). The CDR3 is 18 residues long. Trimming removed 2 bases at V and 5 bases at J, with 23 bases between. Germline CDR1 reads SGHNT; CDR2 reads YYREEE (reference sequence). The CDR3 region has the DNA TGTGCCAGCAGCTTACCTGGAGTCGGGGTAGCGGACAACAATGAGCAGTTCTTC. It codes for CASSLPGVGVADNNEQFF.

J is TRBJ2-1 and V is TRBV28, with D uncertain. Trimming stripped 4 bases from V and 14 bases from J, with 15 bases between. The CDR3 spans 12 residues. Germline values: CDR1 MDHEN, CDR2 SYDVKM. CDR3: CASSSTTPKEFF. In nucleotides, the CDR3 is TGTGCCAGCAGTTCCACGACCCCAAAGGAGTTCTTC. Full variable domain (remainder filled in from reference TRBV28 and TRBJ2-1): DVKVTQSSRYLVKRTGEKVFLECVQDMDHENMFWYRQDPGLGLRLIYFSYDVKMKEKGDIPEGYSVSREKKERFSLILESASTNQTSMYLCASSSTTPKEFFGPGTRLTVL.

The V call is TRBV29-1, the J call TRBJ2-1, with a weak D call TRBD1 (5 bases). Germline V gene data show CDR1 as SQVTM and CDR2 as ANQGSEA. Trimming shortened V by 2 bases and J by 2 bases, and 16 bases separated the two germline ends. This CDR3 has 16 amino acids. In nucleotides, the CDR3 is TGCAGCGTTGAAACATCTGGCAGGGTAACCTACAATGAGCAGTTCTTC. Translation gives CSVETSGRVTYNEQFF.

This sequence joins TRBV5-5 and TRBJ2-7; D gene uncertain. The CDR3 contains 15 residues. Trimming took off 0 bases at V and 6 bases at J, with 16 bases between the two ends. Germline-derived CDR1 and CDR2 are SGHKS and YYEKEE (reference sequence). CDR3 in amino acids: CASSLGLTKVGEQYF. DNA of the CDR3: TGTGCCAGCAGCTTGGGCTTAACAAAAGTTGGCGAGCAGTACTTC.

The chain uses TRBV15 and TRBJ2-1; D is unclear. V lost 6 bases, J lost 7 bases, and 10 bases lay in between. Germline CDR1 is LNHNV and CDR2 is YYDKDF (reference sequence). This CDR3 is 12 amino acids long. DNA of the CDR3: TGTGCCACCAGGTCAACCCTTAATGAGCAGTTCTTC. Translating it yields CATRSTLNEQFF.

The chain employs TRBV5-1 and TRBJ2-3, with D tentatively TRBD1 (6 bases). Germline-derived CDR1 and CDR2 are SGHRS and YFSETQ. The CDR3 is 16 amino acids. The germline V and J ends were trimmed by 0 bases and 2 bases, with 13 bases remaining between them. This CDR3 reads CASSLAPGDTTDTQYF. The CDR3, as DNA: TGCGCCAGCAGCTTGGCCCCAGGGGATACCACAGATACGCAGTATTTT. Full variable domain (missing parts from reference TRBV5-1 and TRBJ2-3): KAGVTQTPRYLIKTRGQQVTLSCSPISGHRSVSWYQQTPGQGLQFLFEYFSETQRNKGNFPGRFSGRQFSNSRSEMNVSTLELGDSALYLCASSLAPGDTTDTQYFGPGTRLTVL.

The gene calls are TRBV30 and TRBJ2-7; D is possibly TRBD1 (5 bases). There are 11 residues in the CDR3. The V end was cut by 5 bases, the J end by 5 bases, with 10 bases between. Germline V gene lookup returns CDR1 GTSNPN and CDR2 SVGIG (reference sequence). The CDR3 sequence is CAWAGFHEQYF. The DNA for the CDR3 is TGTGCCTGGGCAGGGTTCCACGAGCAGTACTTC. The variable domain in full, completed from reference TRBV30 and TRBJ2-7, reads SQTIHQWPATLVQPVGSPLSLECTVEGTSNPNLYWYRQAAGRGLQLLFYSVGIGQISSEVPQNLSASRPQDRQFILSSKKLLLSDSGFYLCAWAGFHEQYFGPGTRLTVT.

This chain connects TRBV18 to TRBJ2-1; 11 bases are shared with TRBD2. This CDR3 is 17 amino acids long. Germline V CDR1 and CDR2: KGHSH, LQKENI. Trimming cost V 0 bases and J 2 bases; bases outside gene matches: 3. CDR3 nucleotide sequence: TGTGCCAGCTCACCACCGACGGGACTAGCGGCCTACAATGAGCAGTTCTTC. As protein: CASSPPTGLAAYNEQFF.

This clone was observed once. The chain carries TRBV9 and TRBJ2-7; 13 bases are a match to TRBD2. The germline V gene encodes CDR1 SGDLS and CDR2 YYNGEE. J gave up 5 bases and V 0 bases, and 2 bases lay outside the gene matches. The CDR3 covers 15 residues. For the CDR3, the DNA is TGTGCCAGCAGCGTAGGGACTAGCGGGGGTCACGAGCAGTACTTC. This codes for CASSVGTSGGHEQYF.